This T cell receptor (beta chain) was obtained from a study of cytomegalovirus exposure and HLA in healthy donors. The study's findings and limits: A later analysis reportedly found fewer N-insertions in an Asian-associated ancestry cluster than the approximately 670-donor mean.

Remarks on this clone: The antigen is unknown.

PCR employed 60 Vbeta and 13 Jbeta primers. Some clones are missing from TCRdb's copy, which holds only in-frame ones; the method was immunoSEQ multiplex PCR. The sample records 200,000 to 250,000 clones, approximately 80% being singletons. Germline-derived CDR1 and CDR2 are LNHDA and SQIVND (reference sequence). V was pared by 3 bases and J by 7 bases, with 11 bases between. The CDR3 spans 13 residues. Sequenced sample: PBMCs. V is TRBV19 and J is TRBJ2-3; D is perhaps TRBD2 (5 bases). The sequence was collected from a girl aged 5-17 years in good health and CMV-seronegative. The CDR3 nucleotides are TGTGCCAGTAGTATCGAGGGTCAGTATACGCAGTATTTT. Translating it yields CASSIEGQYTQYF.